Below, 5 T cell receptor beta chains from the same sample are listed, as sequenced in a study of T cells in Graves' hyperthyroidism and ophthalmopathy. TCR beta CDR3 region amplification was performed from RNA transcripts. Carried out on the TCR CDR3, a first-round RT-PCR used the HTBI primer set. TCRdb itself ran the multiplex PCR reads through MiXCR, one entry per CDR3 protein. The table includes around 280,000 distinct CDR3 sequences, about an eighth detected once. The specimen was blood. Source of these receptors: a woman in her 30s with Graves' hyperthyroidism that later progressed to Graves' ophthalmopathy.

The table lists this clonotype with a few counts. DNA of the CDR3: TGTGCCAGCAGCCCACGTTTAGGAGGGCCGGGGGGACACGAGCAGTACTTC. It yields the protein CASSPRLGGPGGHEQYF. V gene TRBV28 combines with J gene TRBJ2-7; 7 positions agree with TRBD2. V lost 6 bases and J lost 5; bases outside the gene matches: 19. Germline V gene lookup returns CDR1 MDHEN and CDR2 SYDVKM. The CDR3 is 17 amino acids.

This clonotype was counted ten times or more. V and J are TRBV7-2 and TRBJ2-3; TRBD2 matches 7 bases. From germline, CDR1 is SGHTA and CDR2 FQGNSA. Trimming removed 0 bases from V and 9 bases from J; junction bases left unmatched: 15. CDR3 length: 17 residues. CDR3 nucleotides: TGTGCCAGCAGCTTAGCGCATCAGGGAGGGGCCGGGAAAACGCAGTATTTT. Its protein product is CASSLAHQGGAGKTQYF.

This clonotype appeared a few times. This may be a read error, as it is one base from a much larger clone. V usage is TRBV11-1 and J usage is TRBJ2-1, with D possibly being TRBD2 (6 bases). Germline V CDR1 and CDR2: SGHAT, FQDESV (reference sequence). V was cut by 4 bases and J by 0 bases, with 10 bases left in between. This CDR3 has 15 residues. CDR3: CASSSREASYNEQFF. CDR3 in DNA: TGTGCCAGCAGCTCCAGGGAGGCCTCCTACAATGAGCAGTTCTTC.

This sequence joins TRBV19 and TRBJ2-1; D possibly matches TRBD1 or TRBD2 (6 bases each). Trimming stripped 7 bases from V and 9 bases from J, with 16 bases between. Germline V gene lookup returns CDR1 LNHDA and CDR2 SQIVND (reference sequence). CDR3 length equals 13 residues. CDR3 region: CASTTSGGGEQFF. CDR3 DNA: TGTGCCAGTACCACGTCCGGGGGCGGTGAGCAGTTCTTC.

This clonotype has a count of ten or more. The chain carries TRBV20-1 and TRBJ2-7; 8 positions match TRBD1. The CDR3 is 17 amino acids. CDR1 DFQATT and CDR2 SNEGSKA come from the germline V gene (reference sequence). Trimming took 2 bases from V and 2 from J; bases not matched to a gene: 14. CDR3 nucleotide sequence: TGCAGTGCTAGACAAGATCCAGGGGGCGCAAAACCCTACGAGCAGTACTTC. The encoded protein is CSARQDPGGAKPYEQYF.